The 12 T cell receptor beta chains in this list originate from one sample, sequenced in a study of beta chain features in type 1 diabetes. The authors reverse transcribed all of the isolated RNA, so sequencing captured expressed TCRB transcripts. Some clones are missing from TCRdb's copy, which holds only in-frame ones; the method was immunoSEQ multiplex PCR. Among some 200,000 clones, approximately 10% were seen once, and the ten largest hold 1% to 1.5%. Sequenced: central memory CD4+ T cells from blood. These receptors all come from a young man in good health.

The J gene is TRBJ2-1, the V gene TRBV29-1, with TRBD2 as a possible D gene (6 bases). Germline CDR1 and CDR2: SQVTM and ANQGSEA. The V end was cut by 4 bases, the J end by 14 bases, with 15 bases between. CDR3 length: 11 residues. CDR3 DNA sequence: TGCAGCGTTGTAAGTCGGGAGAGAGAGTTCTTC. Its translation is CSVVSREREFF.

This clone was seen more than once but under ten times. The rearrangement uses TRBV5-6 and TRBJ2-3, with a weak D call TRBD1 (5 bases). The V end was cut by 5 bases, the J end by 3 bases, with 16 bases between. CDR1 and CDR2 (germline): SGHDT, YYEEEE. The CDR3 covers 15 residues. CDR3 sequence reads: CASRFRGRVTDTQYF. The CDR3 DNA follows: TGTGCCAGCAGGTTTAGGGGCCGAGTTACAGATACGCAGTATTTT. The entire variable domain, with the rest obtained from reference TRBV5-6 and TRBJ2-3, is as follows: DAGVTQSPTHLIKTRGQQVTLRCSPKSGHDTVSWYQQALGQGPQFIFQYYEEEERQRGNFPDRFSGHQFPNYSSELNVNALLLGDSALYLCASRFRGRVTDTQYFGPGTRLTVL.

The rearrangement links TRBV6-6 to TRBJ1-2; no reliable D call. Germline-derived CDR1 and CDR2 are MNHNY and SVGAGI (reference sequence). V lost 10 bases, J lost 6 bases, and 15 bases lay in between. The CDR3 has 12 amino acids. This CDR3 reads CAIRPTQDGYTF. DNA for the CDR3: TGTGCCATCAGACCGACACAAGATGGCTACACCTTC.

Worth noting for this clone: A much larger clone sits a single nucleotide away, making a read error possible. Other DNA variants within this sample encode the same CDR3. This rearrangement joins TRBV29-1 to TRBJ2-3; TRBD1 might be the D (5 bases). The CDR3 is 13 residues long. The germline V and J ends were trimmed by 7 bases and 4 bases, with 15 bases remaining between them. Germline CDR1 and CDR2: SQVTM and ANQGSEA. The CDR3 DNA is TGCAGCGGGCGCCGTGGGGCCGCAGATACGCAGTATTTT. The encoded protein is CSGRRGAADTQYF.

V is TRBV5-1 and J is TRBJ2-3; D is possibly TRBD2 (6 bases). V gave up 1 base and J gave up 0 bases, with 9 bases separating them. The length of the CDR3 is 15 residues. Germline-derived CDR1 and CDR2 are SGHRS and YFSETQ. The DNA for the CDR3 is TGCGCCAGCAGCTTGCTAGGGACTAGCACAGATACGCAGTATTTT. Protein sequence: CASSLLGTSTDTQYF.

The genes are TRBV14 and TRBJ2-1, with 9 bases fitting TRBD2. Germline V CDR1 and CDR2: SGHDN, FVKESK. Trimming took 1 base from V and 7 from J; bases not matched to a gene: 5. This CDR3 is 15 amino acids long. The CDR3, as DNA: TGTGCCAGCAGCCAAGGTAGCGGGAGAGGGAATGAGCAGTTCTTC. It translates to CASSQGSGRGNEQFF.

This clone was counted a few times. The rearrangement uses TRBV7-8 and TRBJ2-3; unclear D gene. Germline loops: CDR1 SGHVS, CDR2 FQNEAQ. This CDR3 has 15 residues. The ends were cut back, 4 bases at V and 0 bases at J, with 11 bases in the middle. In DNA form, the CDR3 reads TGTGCCAGCAGCTACCCCACATCTAGCACAGATACGCAGTATTTT. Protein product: CASSYPTSSTDTQYF.

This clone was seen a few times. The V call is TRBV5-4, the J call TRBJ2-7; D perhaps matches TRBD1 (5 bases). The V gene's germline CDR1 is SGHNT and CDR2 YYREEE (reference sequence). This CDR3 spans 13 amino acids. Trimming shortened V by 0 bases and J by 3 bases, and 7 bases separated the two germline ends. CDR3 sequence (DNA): TGTGCCAGCAGCTTGGAGGGGCGCTACGAGCAGTACTTC. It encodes CASSLEGRYEQYF.

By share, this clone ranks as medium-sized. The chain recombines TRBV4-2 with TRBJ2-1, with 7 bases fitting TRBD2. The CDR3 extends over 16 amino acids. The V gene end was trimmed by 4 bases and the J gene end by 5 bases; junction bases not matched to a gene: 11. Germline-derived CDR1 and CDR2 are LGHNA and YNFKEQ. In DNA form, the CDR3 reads TGTGCCAGCAGCCCGCCCGCGGGAGTAGGCAACAATGAGCAGTTCTTC. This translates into CASSPPAGVGNNEQFF.

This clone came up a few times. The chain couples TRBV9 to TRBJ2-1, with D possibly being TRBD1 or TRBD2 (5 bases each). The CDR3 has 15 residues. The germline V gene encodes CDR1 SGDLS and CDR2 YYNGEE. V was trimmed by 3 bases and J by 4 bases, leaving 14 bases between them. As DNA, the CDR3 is TGTGCCAGCAGCGGCGATGCCGGGGCTTACAATGAGCAGTTCTTC. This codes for CASSGDAGAYNEQFF.

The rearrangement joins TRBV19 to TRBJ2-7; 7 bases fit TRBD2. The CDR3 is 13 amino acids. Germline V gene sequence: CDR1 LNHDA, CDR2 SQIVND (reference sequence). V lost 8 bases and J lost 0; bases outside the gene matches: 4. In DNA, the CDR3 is TGTGCCAGTGGGCGGGAGAACTCCTACGAGCAGTACTTC. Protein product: CASGRENSYEQYF.

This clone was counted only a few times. In DNA form, the CDR3 reads TGTGCCAGCAGCCCCCGGGACAGCCTCAATTATCCCTACGAGCAGTACTTC. Encoded protein: CASSPRDSLNYPYEQYF. This chain uses TRBV7-2 with TRBJ2-7; the match to TRBD1 covers 7 bases. The CDR3 runs 17 residues. The germline V gene has CDR1 SGHTA and CDR2 FQGNSA. Trimming took 5 bases from V and 2 from J; bases not matched to a gene: 15.